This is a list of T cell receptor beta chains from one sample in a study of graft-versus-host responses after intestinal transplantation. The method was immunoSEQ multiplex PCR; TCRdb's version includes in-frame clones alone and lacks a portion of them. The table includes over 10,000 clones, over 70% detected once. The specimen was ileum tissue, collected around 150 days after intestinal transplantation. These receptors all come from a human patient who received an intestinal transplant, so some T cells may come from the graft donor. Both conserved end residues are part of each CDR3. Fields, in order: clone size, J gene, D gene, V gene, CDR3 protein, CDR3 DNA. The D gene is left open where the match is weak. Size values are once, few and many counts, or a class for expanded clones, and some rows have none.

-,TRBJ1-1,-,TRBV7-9,CASRLQGRTEAFF,TGTGCCAGCAGGCTACAGGGAAGGACTGAAGCTTTCTTT
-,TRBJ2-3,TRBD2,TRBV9,CASSVSGRTDTQYF,TGTGCCAGCAGCGTTAGCGGGAGGACAGATACGCAGTATTTT
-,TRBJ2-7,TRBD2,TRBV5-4,CASSFAGGRYEQYF,TGTGCCAGCAGTTTTGCGGGGGGGCGCTACGAGCAGTACTTC
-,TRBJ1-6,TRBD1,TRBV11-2,CASSSYRGLEWNSPLHF,TGTGCCAGCAGCTCCTACAGGGGGCTGGAATGGAATTCACCCCTCCACTTT
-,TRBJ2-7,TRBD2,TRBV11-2,CASRLAGGSTYEQYF,TGTGCCAGCAGGTTAGCGGGAGGGTCAACCTACGAGCAGTACTTC
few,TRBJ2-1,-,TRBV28,CASSFAGPRNEQFF,TGTGCCAGCAGTTTTGCGGGGCCAAGAAATGAGCAGTTCTTC
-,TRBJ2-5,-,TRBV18,CASGNSGRQETQYF,TGTGCCAGCGGAAATAGCGGCCGCCAAGAGACCCAGTACTTC
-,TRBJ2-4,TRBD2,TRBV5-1,CASSRSGVAKNIQYF,TGCGCCAGCAGCCGAAGCGGGGTAGCCAAAAACATTCAGTACTTC
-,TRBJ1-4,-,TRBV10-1,CASSERSAGDEKLFF,TGCGCCAGCAGTGAGAGGTCGGCAGGGGACGAAAAACTGTTTTTT
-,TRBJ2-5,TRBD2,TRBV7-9,CASSSRLAEPGETQYF,TGTGCCAGCAGCTCCCGACTAGCGGAGCCGGGAGAGACCCAGTACTTC
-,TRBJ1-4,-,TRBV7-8,CASSLTGEGEKLFF,TGTGCCAGCAGCTTAACCGGGGAGGGTGAAAAACTGTTTTTT
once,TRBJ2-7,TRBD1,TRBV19,CATREAQGATYEQYF,TGTGCCACCCGAGAAGCCCAGGGGGCAACCTACGAGCAGTACTTC
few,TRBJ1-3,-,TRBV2,CASSSQSSGNTIYF,TGTGCCAGCAGTTCCCAGTCATCTGGAAACACCATATATTTT
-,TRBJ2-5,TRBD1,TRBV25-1,CASSEGRGPPQETQYF,TGTGCCAGCAGTGAGGGCAGGGGGCCTCCACAAGAGACCCAGTACTTC
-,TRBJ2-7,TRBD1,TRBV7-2,CASSSPGQGYEQYF,TGTGCCAGCAGCTCTCCGGGACAGGGGTACGAGCAGTACTTC
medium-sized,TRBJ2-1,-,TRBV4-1,CASGAPAGGANNEQFF,TGCGCCAGCGGGGCACCAGCGGGCGGGGCCAACAATGAGCAGTTCTTC
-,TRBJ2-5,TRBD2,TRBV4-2,CASSRASGVRGQETQYF,TGTGCCAGCAGCCGGGCTAGCGGGGTGAGGGGCCAAGAGACCCAGTACTTC
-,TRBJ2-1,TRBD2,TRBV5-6,CASGTGGNEQFF,TGTGCCAGCGGGACGGGGGGGAATGAGCAGTTCTTC
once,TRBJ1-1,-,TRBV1,CTSSQEETGGWENTEAFF,TGCACCAGCAGCCAAGAGGAGACAGGGGGGTGGGAGAACACTGAAGCTTTCTTT
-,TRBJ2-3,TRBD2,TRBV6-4,CASSEGTSGSDTQYF,TGTGCCAGCAGTGAAGGGACTAGCGGGTCAGATACGCAGTATTTT
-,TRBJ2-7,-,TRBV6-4,CASSITRTGTPYEQYF,TGTGCCAGCAGTATTACTAGAACCGGGACACCGTACGAGCAGTACTTC
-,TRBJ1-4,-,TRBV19,CASSISLGEKLFF,TGTGCCAGTAGTATAAGCCTGGGCGAAAAACTGTTTTTT
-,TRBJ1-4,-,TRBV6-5,CASRGQGTEKLFF,TGTGCCAGCAGGGGGCAGGGCACCGAAAAACTGTTTTTT
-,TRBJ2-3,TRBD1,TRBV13,CASSLGDRALADTQYF,TGTGCCAGCAGCTTAGGGGACAGGGCATTGGCAGATACGCAGTATTTT
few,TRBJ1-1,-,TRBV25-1,CASRRGFGTEAFF,TGTGCCAGCAGAAGGGGTTTTGGAACTGAAGCTTTCTTT